A single T cell receptor beta chain is shown here with its context. Clones were read by immunoSEQ multiplex PCR, and TCRdb kept only the in-frame ones, dropping some. The sample records approximately 270,000 clones, roughly 83% being singletons. Germline V gives CDR1 SQVTM, CDR2 ANQGSEA. The CDR3 consists of 13 residues. Losses at the gene ends were 2 bases for V and 8 bases for J; bases not matched to a gene: 7. This entry belongs to a study of blood T cell repertoires in COVID-19. The chain carries TRBV29-1 and TRBJ2-3; 7 bases match TRBD1. Sample: peripheral blood. The TCR comes from a man at least 80 years old with acute or convalescent COVID-19. This chain's CDR3 is CSVEKGAGGTQYF. CDR3 nucleotides: TGCAGCGTTGAAAAGGGGGCTGGAGGTACGCAGTATTTT.